The sequence of this TCR beta chain was determined in a study of blood T cell repertoires in COVID-19. Libraries were prepared by immunoSEQ multiplex PCR; TCRdb keeps only in-frame clonotypes and omits some of them. The sample holds roughly 250,000 clones, under 95% seen once. The specimen was PBMCs or T cells enriched from blood (not recorded which). The sequence derives from a woman aged 18-30 years who had recovered from COVID-19.

In nucleotides, the CDR3 is TGCAGCGTTGGGGCTCCAGGGGGCGCGGGAGGCTACACCTTC. Protein: CSVGAPGGAGGYTF. V gene TRBV29-1 combines with J gene TRBJ1-2; 8 bases fit TRBD1. The CDR3 length is 14 residues. Trimming removed 4 bases from V and 8 bases from J; junction bases left unmatched: 12. Germline-derived CDR1 and CDR2 are SQVTM and ANQGSEA.